This TCR beta chain was sequenced during a study of identifying expanded T cells in peripheral blood. Points from the study as a whole: Around 1.2 clones differed between technical replicates, versus roughly 16 and 20 over time.

In regard to this clone: The antigen remains unidentified.

Between the trimmed V and J ends, which lost 3 bases and 11 bases, there was a span of 20 bases. The CDR3 runs 14 residues. Germline V gene data show CDR1 as GTSNPN and CDR2 as SVGIG (reference sequence). Profiling relied on immunoSEQ multiplex PCR, and the TCRdb table lists in-frame clones only, not all of them. This table holds about 81,000 clones, roughly 89% found once. Sequences were obtained from blood. The source of this sequence is a person aged 18 to 75 in good health. The gene calls are TRBV30 and TRBJ1-5; TRBD1 might be the D (6 bases). The CDR3 loop reads CAWSDGGAGVSQHF. DNA of the CDR3: TGTGCCTGGAGCGATGGGGGCGCGGGAGTGTCCCAGCATTTT.